This T cell receptor beta chain was found in a study of human T cells and chemical hapten exposure. Study-wide findings and caveats: TCRs above 1 in 1000 frequency did not change with DPC sensitization.

This clonotype was found many times. Antigen: not known. Trimming took off 3 bases at V and 8 bases at J, with 13 bases between the two ends. The CDR3 is made up of 14 amino acids. Each cDNA molecule in the library carried unique molecular identifiers. In the authors' methods: Sampled TCR counts reached a median of approximately 100,000 per sample, with values ranging from 23,224 to 690,600. One entry per CDR3 protein results from TCRdb running MiXCR on the RACE reads. TCRdb's processing, not the authors' own work, is the source of the V and J calls. This sample yields a few hundred thousand distinct CDR3 sequences, of which nearly 5% are seen a single time; roughly 2.4% belongs to the top ten. Time point denoted: patch test 1, 2 weeks after DPC sensitization. Sample treatment: therapeutic diphenylcyclopropenone sensitization with weekly scalp DPC.

This chain connects TRBV12-3 or TRBV12-4 to TRBJ1-4; TRBD1 is a possible D gene (6 bases). Sequencing was performed on whole blood, taken in connection with sensitization to the hapten diphenylcyclopropenone (DPC). This clonotype originated in a woman aged 50 to 65 with alopecia areata. Some clones in this sample may be carry-over from other donors' samples. The CDR3 protein is CASSFRGLGEKLFF. CDR3 coding DNA: TGTGCCAGCAGTTTTCGGGGGCTCGGGGAAAAACTGTTTTTT.